This passage covers 17 T cell receptor beta chains from one sample sequenced in a study of T cells in Graves' hyperthyroidism and ophthalmopathy. The CDR3 regions of TCR beta were amplified from RNA transcripts. An initial round of RT-PCR targeting the TCR CDR3 relied on the HTBI primer set. TCRdb re-derived calls from the multiplex PCR reads in MiXCR, one entry per CDR3 protein. The sample lists 350,000 to 500,000 distinct CDR3 sequences, about an eighth occurring once. Sequencing used blood. Receptors originate from a woman younger than 30 with Graves' hyperthyroidism.

In this sample, this clonotype turned up many times. The chain has TRBV28 and TRBJ2-7, with 12 bases that match TRBD2. The CDR3 spans 15 residues. Germline assignment: CDR1 MDHEN and CDR2 SYDVKM. V lost 5 bases and J lost 4; bases outside the gene matches: 6. The CDR3 region has the DNA TGTGCCAGCAGTCGGACTAGCGGGATTGAGTACGAGCAGTACTTC. This gives the protein CASSRTSGIEYEQYF.

The chain joins TRBV5-4 to TRBJ2-1; possible D gene TRBD1, 6 bases. CDR3 size: 16 residues. V lost 3 bases to trimming and J lost 2 bases, with 15 bases between them. Germline-derived CDR1 and CDR2 are SGHNT and YYREEE (reference sequence). In nucleotides, the CDR3 is TGTGCCAGCAGCTCCCTACTAGGGGGTCCCTACAATGAGCAGTTCTTC. Its translation is CASSSLLGGPYNEQFF.

On this clonotype itself: A much bigger clone sits one base away, suggesting this may be a read error. The chain is built from TRBV11-2 and TRBJ1-3; D not certain. Germline V gene sequence: CDR1 SGHAT, CDR2 FQNNGV. This CDR3 region has 13 residues. The CDR3 bases are TGTGCCAGCAGCTTTCCCGACGGAAGCACCATATATTTT. Its protein product is CASSFPDGSTIYF.

This clonotype was observed at least ten times. The genes are TRBV30 and TRBJ2-7, with D possibly matching TRBD2 (5 bases). CDR3 length: 14 residues. Trimming left V 0 bases short and J 2 bases short, with 11 bases between. Per the germline V gene, CDR1 is GTSNPN and CDR2 is SVGIG (reference sequence). Here the CDR3 DNA reads TGTGCCTGGAGTGTACTGCCCGGGGCCTACGAGCAGTACTTC. This gives the protein CAWSVLPGAYEQYF.

The sample holds a few counts of this clonotype. The chain is built from TRBV29-1 and TRBJ1-1, with 7 nucleotides matching TRBD1. The length of the CDR3 is 13 residues. V shed 1 base, J shed 8 bases, and the junction held 7 bases outside the gene matches. Germline V gene data show CDR1 as SQVTM and CDR2 as ANQGSEA. Written as DNA, the CDR3 is TGCAGCGTTGAAGGGCGACAGGGAGTCGAAGCTTTCTTT. Amino acids: CSVEGRQGVEAFF.

Ten or more counts support this clonotype. The V and J genes are TRBV4-1 and TRBJ1-6, with D unclear. V lost 0 bases to trimming and J lost 6 bases, with 9 bases between them. Per germline, CDR1 MGHRA and CDR2 YSYEKL. The CDR3 sequence is 15 residues long. Written as DNA, the CDR3 is TGCGCCAGCAGCCAAGAGGGCCTAACTAATTCACCCCTCCACTTT. Its translation is CASSQEGLTNSPLHF.

This clonotype was observed at least ten times. The rearrangement uses TRBV28 and TRBJ1-1; 7 positions match TRBD1. The V and J ends lost 5 bases and 7 bases, in that order; junction bases with no gene match: 13. This CDR3 region has 15 residues. Germline V lookup: CDR1 MDHEN, CDR2 SYDVKM. The CDR3, as DNA: TGTGCCAGCAGTCCAGAGACAGGGTTGGTTGGTGAAGCTTTCTTT. It codes for CASSPETGLVGEAFF.

This clonotype was detected many times. The chain couples TRBV3-1 to TRBJ1-1, with TRBD1 matching 7 bases. The CDR3 runs 14 residues. Germline V gene sequence: CDR1 LGHDT, CDR2 YNNKEL (reference sequence). Germline trimming cut 4 bases from V and 7 bases from J; bases unmatched to any gene: 9. CDR3 protein: CASSRDRTGLEAFF. The CDR3 nucleotides read TGTGCCAGCAGCCGGGATAGGACAGGCCTTGAAGCTTTCTTT. Using reference TRBV3-1 and TRBJ1-1 for the parts outside the CDR3, the full variable domain is DTAVSQTPKYLVTQMGNDKSIKCEQNLGHDTMYWYKQDSKKFLKIMFSYNNKELIINETVPNRFSPKSPDKAHLNLHINSLELGDSAVYFCASSRDRTGLEAFFGQGTRLTVV.

The chain couples TRBV10-3 to TRBJ2-3, with TRBD2 as a possible D gene (5 bases). V lost 4 bases to trimming and J lost 1 base, with 9 bases between them. There are 14 residues in the CDR3. Germline CDR1 is ENHRY and CDR2 is SYGVKD. CDR3 sequence reads: CAISGTGGTDTQYF. The CDR3 nucleotides are TGTGCCATCAGTGGGACCGGGGGCACAGATACGCAGTATTTT.

The sample holds a few counts of this clonotype. The chain has TRBV19 and TRBJ2-1, with 11 bases lining up with TRBD2. CDR1 is LNHDA, CDR2 SQIVND, per germline (reference sequence). V gave up 5 bases and J gave up 7 bases; unmatched junction bases: 7. The CDR3 consists of 15 residues. The CDR3 loop reads CASSETSGSRNEQFF. In nucleotides, the CDR3 is TGTGCCAGTAGTGAAACTAGCGGGAGTCGGAATGAGCAGTTCTTC.

This clonotype was detected a few times. The J gene is TRBJ1-5, the V gene TRBV27, with D tentatively TRBD1 (5 bases). This CDR3 is 14 amino acids long. With 6 bases removed from V and 3 bases from J, the gap between germline ends came to 12 bases. The germline gives CDR1 MNHEY, CDR2 SMNVEV (reference sequence). CDR3 residues: CASSPQGPNQPQHF. CDR3 bases: TGTGCCAGCAGCCCCCAGGGCCCCAATCAGCCCCAGCATTTT.

This chain uses TRBV19 with TRBJ2-1; TRBD2 aligns across 11 bases. J was trimmed by 7 bases and V by 6 bases; bases with no gene match: 11. Germline CDR1 reads LNHDA; CDR2 reads SQIVND (reference sequence). The CDR3 has 16 amino acids. CDR3 coding DNA: TGTGCCAGTAGCAGTAGCGGGAGGGCCTTTAGGAATGAGCAGTTCTTC. This sequence encodes CASSSSGRAFRNEQFF.

This clonotype was detected ten times or more. This rearrangement joins TRBV11-2 to TRBJ1-1; no clear D gene. V was shortened by 6 bases and J by 4 bases, with 9 bases between the two germline ends. Per the germline V gene, CDR1 is SGHAT and CDR2 is FQNNGV. This CDR3 region has 12 residues. The CDR3 region has the DNA TGTGCCAGCAGTACGGTGCTCACTGAAGCTTTCTTT. This codes for CASSTVLTEAFF.

This clonotype was counted only a few times. The V call is TRBV20-1, the J call TRBJ2-1; TRBD1 aligns across 7 bases. The CDR3 sequence is 16 residues long. The J segment lost 3 bases and the V segment lost 3 bases, leaving 11 bases of the junction unmatched. Germline V CDR1 and CDR2: DFQATT, SNEGSKA (reference sequence). The CDR3, as DNA: TGCAGTGCTAGTGAGACAGGGAACGGGATCTACAATGAGCAGTTCTTC. Its translation is CSASETGNGIYNEQFF.

This clonotype was recorded at least ten times. The chain uses TRBV3-1 and TRBJ2-7, with D possibly matching TRBD2 (5 bases). CDR3 length equals 14 residues. Germline V gene sequence: CDR1 LGHDT, CDR2 YNNKEL (reference sequence). The germline V and J ends were trimmed by 2 bases and 2 bases, with 10 bases remaining between them. The CDR3 DNA reads as TGTGCCAGCAGCCAATCAGCGGTTCCCTACGAGCAGTACTTC. Protein product: CASSQSAVPYEQYF.

Ten or more counts support this clonotype. V and J are TRBV18 and TRBJ2-5; 9 bases match TRBD1. This CDR3 contains 15 residues. V lost 2 bases, J lost 3 bases, and 4 bases stayed unmatched. Looked up from germline, CDR1 is KGHSH and CDR2 is LQKENI. Written as DNA, the CDR3 is TGTGCCAGCTCACCAGGGACAGGGTCTAAAGAGACCCAGTACTTC. Its protein is CASSPGTGSKETQYF.

This clonotype occurred many times. The rearrangement links TRBV6-2 or TRBV6-3 to TRBJ2-3; D gene ambiguous. Germline CDR1 reads MNHEY; CDR2 reads SVGEGT. The V end lost 1 base, the J end lost 0 bases, and 11 bases lay between the germline ends. The CDR3 is made up of 16 amino acids. Here the CDR3 DNA reads TGTGCCAGCAGTTACTGGGGTCAAAGGAGCACAGATACGCAGTATTTT. Amino acid sequence: CASSYWGQRSTDTQYF.